The present entry profiles one TCR beta chain with its context. This sample was taken from a study of CD8+CD57+ T cells in acquired aplastic anemia. Germline lookup yields CDR1 SGHRS and CDR2 YFSETQ. This CDR3 region has 17 residues. V lost 4 bases and J 1 base, leaving 20 bases between the germline ends. The use of genomic DNA as template underpinned the TCR beta VDJ and CDR3 profiling. TCRdb passed the reads through MiXCR, listing each CDR3 protein once. The sample consists of 98,000 or so distinct CDR3 sequences, 40% to 60% of them appearing once. The chain links TRBV5-1 to TRBJ1-1, with a tentative D call TRBD1 (6 bases). The source material was sorted CD4+, CD8+, or CD8+CD57+ T cells (not recorded which) from PBMCs. The TCR originated in a human donor in good health, serving as a control. In DNA form, the CDR3 reads TGCGCCAGCAGCCAAAATGCAGGGGTAGGCCAGAACACTGAAGCTTTCTTT. It specifies CASSQNAGVGQNTEAFF.